One and the same sample provided the 9 T cell receptor beta chains below, sequenced in a study of cytomegalovirus exposure and HLA in healthy donors. The PCR was carried out with 60 Vbeta primers and 13 Jbeta primers. TCRdb's table, derived via immunoSEQ multiplex PCR, lists solely in-frame clones and lacks some. The sample contains some 140,000 clones, over 75% of which appear only once. Sequencing input: PBMCs. The receptors were gathered from a man aged 50-60 years in good health and CMV-seronegative.

This clone is a singleton in its sample. The sample holds other DNA sequences that translate to the same CDR3. The chain uses TRBV2 and TRBJ2-5, with TRBD2 as a possible D gene (6 bases). CDR1 SNHLY and CDR2 FYNNEI come from the germline V gene. The V and J ends lost 3 bases and 5 bases respectively, with 10 bases between them. CDR3 length equals 13 residues. CDR3 protein: CASSDRGLETQYF. The CDR3 DNA reads as TGTGCCAGCAGTGATCGGGGGTTGGAGACCCAGTACTTC.

V is TRBV28 and J is TRBJ1-2, with 8 nucleotides matching TRBD1. Germline V gene data show CDR1 as MDHEN and CDR2 as SYDVKM. The CDR3 runs 14 residues. After removal of 4 bases from V and 5 bases from J, the junction contained 6 bases not matched to a gene. The CDR3 DNA reads TGTGCCAGCAGTTCCGGGACAGGACATTATGGCTACACCTTC. Its translation: CASSSGTGHYGYTF.

This chain links TRBV2 with TRBJ2-1; the D gene is possibly TRBD1 (6 bases). V shed 3 bases and J shed 6 bases, with 12 bases lying between them. This CDR3 is built from 14 residues. Germline CDR1 and CDR2: SNHLY and FYNNEI. The CDR3 DNA reads as TGTGCCAGCAGTGAGGAGCTAGGGGGCAATGAGCAGTTCTTC. Amino acid sequence: CASSEELGGNEQFF. The whole variable domain, remainder taken from reference TRBV2 and TRBJ2-1, is EPEVTQTPSHQVTQMGQEVILRCVPISNHLYFYWYRQILGQKVEFLVSFYNNEISEKSEIFDDQFSVERPDGSNFTLKIRSTKLEDSAMYFCASSEELGGNEQFFGPGTRLTVL.

V is TRBV7-2 and J is TRBJ2-5, with 9 bases matching TRBD2. There are 16 residues in the CDR3. Germline V lookup: CDR1 SGHTA, CDR2 FQGNSA. Germline trimming cut 3 bases from V and 5 bases from J; bases unmatched to any gene: 10. CDR3 bases: TGTGCCAGCAGCTTGATCACTAGCGGGTATACTGAGACCCAGTACTTC. It codes for CASSLITSGYTETQYF.

This clone appeared a single time. The chain combines TRBV28 with TRBJ2-6; weak D call: TRBD2 (6 bases). Germline CDR1 reads MDHEN; CDR2 reads SYDVKM. V was clipped by 8 bases and J by 2 bases, with 13 bases between them. This CDR3 spans 15 amino acids. The CDR3 DNA reads TGTGCCAGCGGGACGGAGGGGACTGGGGCCAACGTCCTGACTTTC. Its translation is CASGTEGTGANVLTF.

This clone has a single count. V and J are TRBV6-1 and TRBJ2-3; 9 bases align to TRBD2. Germline trimming cut 5 bases from V and 2 bases from J; bases unmatched to any gene: 2. The CDR3 has 14 amino acids. From germline, CDR1 is MNHNS and CDR2 SASEGT. The CDR3 nucleotides are TGTGCCAGCAGTAAGCGGGAGGCCACAGATACGCAGTATTTT. Translated, it gives CASSKREATDTQYF.

A few counts support this clone. This chain connects TRBV7-8 to TRBJ2-7; the match to TRBD1 covers 9 bases. J was trimmed by 6 bases and V by 5 bases; bases with no gene match: 8. Germline V gene lookup returns CDR1 SGHVS and CDR2 FQNEAQ. This CDR3 region has 14 residues. CDR3 in DNA: TGTGCCAGCAGCCCAGGGACAGGGAATGTCGAGCAGTACTTC. Amino acid sequence: CASSPGTGNVEQYF.

This chain joins TRBV29-1 and TRBJ2-3; maybe TRBD1 (5 bases). The CDR3 length is 12 residues. Trimming took off 4 bases at V and 3 bases at J, with 8 bases between the two ends. CDR1 SQVTM and CDR2 ANQGSEA come from the germline V gene. The CDR3 DNA sequence: TGCAGCGTTGCGCAGGGTACAGATACGCAGTATTTT. Its translation: CSVAQGTDTQYF.

The chain combines TRBV6-6 with TRBJ2-2; no clear D gene. V was pared by 4 bases and J by 4 bases, with 16 bases between. Germline CDR1 reads MNHNY; CDR2 reads SVGAGI (reference sequence). The CDR3 runs to 16 residues. The DNA for the CDR3 is TGTGCCAGCAGTTTAGCCCTTCCCTTGTCCACCGGGGAGCTGTTTTTT. It yields the protein CASSLALPLSTGELFF.